Following are 2 T cell receptor beta chains from one sample sequenced in a study of beta chain features in type 1 diabetes. Study-wide results and limits: Within each of all four CD4+ subsets, Type 1 diabetes patients had TCRB CDR3s that were moderately but significantly shorter.

What these receptors recognize is not known. Every isolated RNA sample was fully reverse transcribed, so sequencing captured expressed TCRB transcripts. Only in-frame clones appear in the TCRdb table, and some are missing; sequencing was by immunoSEQ multiplex PCR. Among about 280,000 clones listed, about 15% were seen once. The sequenced sample was naive CD4+ T cells from blood. The receptors shown here come from a man aged 18 to 29 with type 1 diabetes.

This chain joins TRBV18 and TRBJ2-4; D unresolved. The V and J ends lost 2 bases and 1 base respectively, with 9 bases between them. CDR3 size: 15 residues. The germline CDR1 and CDR2 sequences are KGHSH and LQKENI. The CDR3 coding sequence is TGTGCCAGCTCACCAGCGGCTATTGCCAAAAACATTCAGTACTTC. This codes for CASSPAAIAKNIQYF.

The chain couples TRBV5-1 to TRBJ2-3; tentative D call: TRBD1 (6 bases). The length of the CDR3 is 15 residues. Trimming pared 6 bases from V and 6 bases from J, leaving 20 bases between. CDR1 is SGHRS and CDR2 is YFSETQ in the germline V gene. CDR3 residues: CASTYATPRGDTQYF. DNA for the CDR3: TGCGCCAGCACTTACGCTACCCCTAGGGGGGATACGCAGTATTTT.